Below, 25 T cell receptor beta chains from the same sample are listed, as sequenced in a study of Ad26.COV2.S vaccination and SARS-CoV-2 variants. Clones were sequenced by immunoSEQ multiplex PCR, and TCRdb holds only the in-frame ones, with some missing. The sample holds 440,000 or so clones, 80% to 95% seen once. Treatment denoted: around 19 received Ad26.COV2.S at low or high dose, single or two shots; about five received placebo; per-sample allocation not given. Sampling occurred on day 63 after the first vaccine or placebo injection. The source was peripheral blood, collected in a trial of Ad26.COV2.S vaccine versus placebo. The receptor source for this set is a person between 18 and 60 years old who received the Ad26.COV2.S COVID-19 vaccine or a placebo.

This clone was counted at least ten times. The rearrangement links TRBV6-2 or TRBV6-3 to TRBJ2-1; 10 nucleotides match TRBD2. The length of the CDR3 is 15 residues. The germline gives CDR1 MNHEY, CDR2 SVGEGT. J lost 8 bases, V lost 5 bases, and 9 bases had no gene match. In DNA form, the CDR3 reads TGTGCCAGCAGTAGGGCACTAGCGGGATACCATGAGCAGTTCTTC. The encoded protein is CASSRALAGYHEQFF.

This chain links TRBV10-3 with TRBJ1-1; tentatively, D is TRBD1 (6 bases). Trimming removed 7 bases at V and 5 bases at J, with 14 bases between. This CDR3 has 13 amino acids. The germline CDR1 and CDR2 sequences are ENHRY and SYGVKD. The DNA of the CDR3 is TGTGCCATCACCCGGACAGTGGGGACTGAAGCTTTCTTT. Protein product: CAITRTVGTEAFF.

CDR3 loop: CASSLGTGVTDTQYF. The DNA of the CDR3 is TGTGCCAGCAGCTTAGGGACAGGCGTCACAGATACGCAGTATTTT. The chain uses TRBV7-2 and TRBJ2-3, with 7 nucleotides matching TRBD1. Germline trimming cut 1 base from V and 2 bases from J; bases unmatched to any gene: 3. The germline gives CDR1 SGHTA, CDR2 FQGNSA. This CDR3 is 15 amino acids long. Full variable domain (outside the CDR3, taken from reference TRBV7-2 and TRBJ2-3): GAGVSQSPSNKVTEKGKDVELRCDPISGHTALYWYRQSLGQGLEFLIYFQGNSAPDKSGLPSDRFSAERTGGSVSTLTIQRTQQEDSAVYLCASSLGTGVTDTQYFGPGTRLTVL.

V gene TRBV5-6 combines with J gene TRBJ1-5, with 9 bases matching TRBD1. CDR1 and CDR2 (germline): SGHDT, YYEEEE. This CDR3 comprises 15 residues. Germline trimming cut 4 bases from V and 1 base from J; bases unmatched to any gene: 3. CDR3 sequence: CASSQGQGSNQPQHF. The CDR3 DNA reads as TGTGCCAGCAGCCAAGGACAGGGGAGCAATCAGCCCCAGCATTTT.

The genes are TRBV5-6 and TRBJ1-4; D not certain. Per germline, CDR1 SGHDT and CDR2 YYEEEE. This CDR3 is built from 14 residues. V gave up 4 bases and J gave up 7 bases, with 14 bases separating them. The chain's CDR3 is CASSEHLDSEKLFF. The CDR3 bases are TGTGCCAGCAGCGAACACCTAGATAGTGAAAAACTGTTTTTT. Supplemented by reference TRBV5-6 and TRBJ1-4, the full variable domain reads DAGVTQSPTHLIKTRGQQVTLRCSPKSGHDTVSWYQQALGQGPQFIFQYYEEEERQRGNFPDRFSGHQFPNYSSELNVNALLLGDSALYLCASSEHLDSEKLFFGSGTQLSVL.

This rearrangement joins TRBV6-4 to TRBJ2-2; D gene uncertain. The germline gives CDR1 MRHNA, CDR2 SNTAGT. The V end lost 3 bases, the J end lost 2 bases, and 7 bases lay between the germline ends. There are 14 residues in the CDR3. The CDR3 sequence is CASSEAVNTGELFF. CDR3 nucleotides: TGTGCCAGCAGTGAGGCAGTAAACACCGGGGAGCTGTTTTTT.

This chain uses TRBV6-5 with TRBJ1-3; TRBD1 might be the D (6 bases). Germline V lookup: CDR1 MNHEY, CDR2 SVGAGI. The CDR3 consists of 14 residues. Trimming shortened V by 11 bases and J by 0 bases, and 14 bases separated the two germline ends. As DNA, the CDR3 is TGTGCCTTCGGGGGCTCCGGCTCTGGAAACACCATATATTTT. Translating it yields CAFGGSGSGNTIYF.

V is TRBV19 and J is TRBJ1-5; no firm D call. The germline CDR1 and CDR2 sequences are LNHDA and SQIVND (reference sequence). CDR3 size: 15 residues. V dropped 4 bases and J dropped 0 bases, with 10 bases sitting between them. The CDR3 DNA is TGTGCCAGTAGTAGGGGTTTTGTTAGCAATCAGCCCCAGCATTTT. Its protein product is CASSRGFVSNQPQHF.

This rearrangement joins TRBV12-3 or TRBV12-4 to TRBJ1-4; D remains unclear. V was clipped by 1 base and J by 7 bases, with 4 bases between them. There are 12 residues in the CDR3. The CDR3 here is CASSLGTEKLFF. The DNA of the CDR3 is TGTGCCAGCAGTTTAGGAACTGAAAAACTGTTTTTT.

The chain combines TRBV7-9 with TRBJ1-3; D call uncertain. CDR3 size: 15 residues. Trimming removed 1 base from V and 2 bases from J, with 9 bases in between. Germline V gives CDR1 SEHNR, CDR2 FQNEAQ (reference sequence). CDR3 DNA sequence: TGTGCCAGCAGCTTAGGCCCGGGCCCTGGAAACACCATATATTTT. This sequence encodes CASSLGPGPGNTIYF.

This chain connects TRBV28 to TRBJ1-5; tentative D call: TRBD1 (5 bases). The CDR3 is 14 residues long. Trimming took off 6 bases at V and 3 bases at J, with 12 bases between the two ends. CDR1 MDHEN and CDR2 SYDVKM come from the germline V gene. CDR3 nucleotide sequence: TGTGCCAGCAGCCGGGGGGGGACCAATCAGCCCCAGCATTTT. It is translated as CASSRGGTNQPQHF.

The chain links TRBV28 to TRBJ2-7, with TRBD1 as a possible D gene (5 bases). Germline V lookup: CDR1 MDHEN, CDR2 SYDVKM. The germline V and J ends were trimmed by 2 bases and 0 bases, with 11 bases remaining between them. The CDR3 has 15 amino acids. The CDR3 region has the DNA TGTGCCAGCAGTTTAGCAGGGCGTAGCTCCTACGAGCAGTACTTC. Protein sequence: CASSLAGRSSYEQYF.

The gene calls are TRBV29-1 and TRBJ1-1; D gene uncertain. In germline, CDR1 is SQVTM, CDR2 ANQGSEA. The CDR3 contains 14 residues. Trimming stripped 0 bases from V and 0 bases from J, with 8 bases between. CDR3 in amino acids: CSVEDGQMNTEAFF. Here the CDR3 DNA reads TGCAGCGTTGAAGACGGGCAGATGAACACTGAAGCTTTCTTT.

This clone occurred once. CDR3 amino acids: CASSFEKRAAGGPYNEQFF. CDR3 coding DNA: TGTGCCAGCAGCTTCGAAAAAAGGGCCGCGGGAGGGCCGTACAATGAGCAGTTCTTC. This sequence joins TRBV13 and TRBJ2-1; the match to TRBD2 covers 9 bases. CDR3 length equals 19 residues. Losses at the gene ends were 3 bases for V and 4 bases for J; bases not matched to a gene: 16. Germline loops: CDR1 PRHDT, CDR2 FYEKMQ (reference sequence).

This clone was detected only once. This chain connects TRBV6-2 or TRBV6-3 to TRBJ2-5; no firm D call. V was clipped by 4 bases and J by 0 bases, with 12 bases between them. This CDR3 has 15 amino acids. CDR1 is MNHEY and CDR2 is SVGEGT in the germline V gene. In DNA, the CDR3 is TGTGCCAGCAGTTCCGTCCGGCAAGACCAAGAGACCCAGTACTTC. The encoded protein is CASSSVRQDQETQYF.

This chain joins TRBV28 and TRBJ1-5, with D uncertain. In germline, CDR1 is MDHEN, CDR2 SYDVKM. CDR3 length: 21 residues. With 3 bases removed from V and 4 bases from J, the gap between germline ends came to 31 bases. The CDR3: CASSFLRVRHVEWASNQPQHF. The CDR3, as DNA: TGTGCCAGCAGTTTTCTTCGCGTGCGACATGTTGAATGGGCGTCAAATCAGCCCCAGCATTTT.

The chain recombines TRBV7-9 with TRBJ2-7; D is perhaps TRBD2 (5 bases). V lost 4 bases and J 4 bases, leaving 17 bases between the germline ends. The CDR3 runs to 15 residues. The V gene's germline CDR1 is SEHNR and CDR2 FQNEAQ (reference sequence). CDR3: CASSSVRDIRYEQYF. CDR3 bases: TGTGCCAGCAGCTCCGTGAGGGATATTAGATACGAGCAGTACTTC.

J is TRBJ1-5 and V is TRBV12-3 or TRBV12-4; D gene unclear. The CDR3 sequence is 13 residues long. The V gene lost 6 bases and the J gene lost 9 bases, with 15 bases spanning the gap. The CDR3 is CASSPDRLGPQHF. CDR3 DNA sequence: TGTGCCAGCAGCCCGGATCGTTTGGGGCCCCAGCATTTT.

The table lists this clone with a count of one. The CDR3 coding sequence is TGTGCCAGTAGTATCTCGAGGGAGGGGAGCACAGATACGCAGTATTTT. Translated, it gives CASSISREGSTDTQYF. The chain joins TRBV19 to TRBJ2-3, with 7 bases identical to TRBD2. V dropped 3 bases and J dropped 0; count of bases not matched to a gene: 6. This CDR3 region has 16 residues. Germline V gives CDR1 LNHDA, CDR2 SQIVND (reference sequence).

The V call is TRBV28, the J call TRBJ1-2; TRBD1 agrees at 8 bases. CDR3 length: 17 residues. Germline trimming cut 4 bases from V and 4 bases from J; bases unmatched to any gene: 14. Germline V gives CDR1 MDHEN, CDR2 SYDVKM. CDR3 in amino acids: CASSSPGSGGGGYGYTF. CDR3 nucleotide sequence: TGTGCCAGCAGTTCCCCGGGATCAGGGGGCGGCGGCTATGGCTACACCTTC.

This clone came up once. The chain is built from TRBV27 and TRBJ2-3; TRBD2 aligns across 9 bases. Germline V gene lookup returns CDR1 MNHEY and CDR2 SMNVEV (reference sequence). This CDR3 is built from 15 residues. V was clipped by 4 bases and J by 6 bases; unmatched bases: 8. The CDR3 loop reads CASSSLAGFRDTQYF. The CDR3 nucleotides are TGTGCCAGCAGTTCGCTAGCGGGATTCAGGGATACGCAGTATTTT.

In the case of this clone: The same CDR3 is also encoded by other DNA sequences in this sample. The chain recombines TRBV11-2 with TRBJ2-7, with D unresolved. This CDR3 is 11 amino acids long. V was trimmed by 1 base and J by 6 bases, leaving 4 bases between them. Germline CDR1 SGHAT, CDR2 FQNNGV. CDR3 in amino acids: CASSLAGEQYF. DNA of the CDR3: TGTGCCAGCAGCTTAGCGGGCGAGCAGTACTTC.

The chain combines TRBV21-1 with TRBJ1-3. TRBV21-1 constitutes a pseudogene. The length of the CDR3 is 23 residues. CDR3 nucleotides: TGTGCCAGCAGCAAAGGGTTAACATGGACCGGGCTATCCGTCAAAGCTTCTGGAAACACCATATATTTT. Translating gives CASSKGLTWTGLSVKASGNTIYF.

The chain recombines TRBV12-3 or TRBV12-4 with TRBJ2-2; TRBD2 matches at 8 bases. The CDR3 sequence is 13 residues long. With 9 bases clipped from V and 8 bases from J, the junction kept 8 bases outside the gene matches. The CDR3 sequence: CASTSGYKGELFF. The DNA of the CDR3 is TGTGCCAGTACTAGCGGCTATAAGGGGGAGCTGTTTTTT.

This clone was detected once. The chain employs TRBV6-2 or TRBV6-3 and TRBJ2-3; D may be TRBD1 (6 bases). Germline V gene sequence: CDR1 MNHEY, CDR2 SVGEGT. V lost 2 bases and J lost 3, with 12 bases in between. The CDR3 loop spans 15 amino acids. CDR3 in amino acids: CASSYQGPRTDTQYF. Here the CDR3 DNA reads TGTGCCAGCAGTTACCAGGGGCCTAGGACAGATACGCAGTATTTT.